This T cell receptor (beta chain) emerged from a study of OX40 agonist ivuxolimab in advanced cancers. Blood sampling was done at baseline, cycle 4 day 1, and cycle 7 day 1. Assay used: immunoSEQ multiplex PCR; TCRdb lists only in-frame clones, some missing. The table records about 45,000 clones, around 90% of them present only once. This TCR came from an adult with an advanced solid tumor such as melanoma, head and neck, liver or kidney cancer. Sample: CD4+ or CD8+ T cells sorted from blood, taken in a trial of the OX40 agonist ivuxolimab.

The CDR3, as DNA: TGTGCCAGCTCAACTGGCCGGCGGGAGGGCTACGAGCAGTACTTC. It specifies CASSTGRREGYEQYF. This chain connects TRBV18 to TRBJ2-7; TRBD2 aligns across 9 bases. Germline CDR1 and CDR2: KGHSH and LQKENI. V was clipped by 5 bases and J by 3 bases; unmatched bases: 8. The CDR3 contains 15 residues.